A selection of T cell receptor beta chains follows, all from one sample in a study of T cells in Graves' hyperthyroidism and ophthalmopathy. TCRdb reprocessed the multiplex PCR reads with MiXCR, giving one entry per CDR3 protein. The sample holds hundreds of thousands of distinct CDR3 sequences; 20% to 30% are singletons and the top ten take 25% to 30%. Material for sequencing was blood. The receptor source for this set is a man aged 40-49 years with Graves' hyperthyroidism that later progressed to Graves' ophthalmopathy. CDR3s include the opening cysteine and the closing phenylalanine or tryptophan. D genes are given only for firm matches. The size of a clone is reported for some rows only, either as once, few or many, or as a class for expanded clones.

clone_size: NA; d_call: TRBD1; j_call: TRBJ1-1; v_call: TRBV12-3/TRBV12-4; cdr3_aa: CASSFSTGTEAFF; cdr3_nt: TGTGCCAGCAGTTTTTCGACAGGGACTGAAGCTTTCTTT
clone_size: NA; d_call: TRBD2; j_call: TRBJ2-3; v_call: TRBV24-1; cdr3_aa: CATSEGAGEGTDTQYF; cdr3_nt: TGTGCCACCAGTGAAGGAGCGGGAGAAGGGACAGATACGCAGTATTTT
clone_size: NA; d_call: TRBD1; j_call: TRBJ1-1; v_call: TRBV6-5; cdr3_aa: CASSYGGQGATEAFF; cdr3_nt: TGTGCCAGCAGTTACGGGGGACAGGGGGCGACTGAAGCTTTCTTT
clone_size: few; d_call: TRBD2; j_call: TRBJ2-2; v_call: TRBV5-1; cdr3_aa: CASNIPGGSSNTGELFF; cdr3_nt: TGCGCCAGCAACATCCCCGGGGGGTCCTCGAACACCGGGGAGCTGTTTTTT
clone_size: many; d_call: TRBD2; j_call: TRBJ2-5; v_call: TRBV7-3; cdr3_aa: CASSTGLAGNQETQYF; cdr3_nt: TGTGCCAGCAGCACCGGACTAGCGGGAAACCAAGAGACCCAGTACTTC
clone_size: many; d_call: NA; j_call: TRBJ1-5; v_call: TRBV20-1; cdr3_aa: CSAGGARGNQPQHF; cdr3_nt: TGCAGTGCTGGGGGGGCCAGAGGCAATCAGCCCCAGCATTTT
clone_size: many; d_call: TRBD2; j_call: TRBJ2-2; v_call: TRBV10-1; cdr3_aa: CASGRADTGELFF; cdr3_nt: TGCGCTAGCGGGAGGGCCGATACCGGGGAGCTGTTTTTT
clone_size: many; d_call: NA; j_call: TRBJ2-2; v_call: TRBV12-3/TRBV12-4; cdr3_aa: CATAETGELFF; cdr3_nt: TGTGCCACCGCGGAGACCGGGGAGCTGTTTTTT
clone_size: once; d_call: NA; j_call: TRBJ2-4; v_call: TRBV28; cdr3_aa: CASRYGTPRAGKNIQYF; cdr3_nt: TGTGCCAGCAGGTACGGGACCCCACGTGCAGGCAAAAACATTCAGTACTTC
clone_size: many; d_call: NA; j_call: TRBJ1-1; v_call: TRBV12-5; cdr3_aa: CASGLETGSEAFF; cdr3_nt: TGTGCTAGTGGTTTAGAAACAGGGTCGGAAGCTTTCTTT
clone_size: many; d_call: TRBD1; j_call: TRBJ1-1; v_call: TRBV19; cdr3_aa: CASSLLTGGITEAFF; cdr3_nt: TGTGCCAGTAGCCTCTTGACAGGGGGCATCACTGAAGCTTTCTTT
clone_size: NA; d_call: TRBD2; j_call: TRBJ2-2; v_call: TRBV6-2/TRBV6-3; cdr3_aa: CASSYRTGGPNAGELFF; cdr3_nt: TGTGCCAGCAGTTACCGGACGGGAGGGCCGAACGCCGGGGAGCTGTTTTTT
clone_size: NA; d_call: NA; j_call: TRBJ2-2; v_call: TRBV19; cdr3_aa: CASSIDLGRTNTGELFF; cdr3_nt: TGTGCCAGTAGTATAGATCTGGGCAGGACTAACACCGGGGAGCTGTTTTTT
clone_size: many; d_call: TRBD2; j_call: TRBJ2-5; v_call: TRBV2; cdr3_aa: CASVRLAGMETQYF; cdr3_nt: TGTGCCAGTGTAAGACTAGCGGGAATGGAGACCCAGTACTTC
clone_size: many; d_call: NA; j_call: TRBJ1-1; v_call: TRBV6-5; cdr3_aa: CASSYVSWVRTEAFF; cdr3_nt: TGTGCCAGCAGTTACGTTTCGTGGGTCCGCACTGAAGCTTTCTTT
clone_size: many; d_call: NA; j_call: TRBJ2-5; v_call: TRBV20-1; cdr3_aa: CSARDAQGERETQYF; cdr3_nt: TGCAGTGCTAGAGATGCCCAGGGTGAGAGAGAGACCCAGTACTTC
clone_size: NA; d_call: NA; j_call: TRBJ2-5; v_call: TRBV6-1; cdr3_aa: CASSRKQGTETQYF; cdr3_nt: TGTGCCAGCAGTAGGAAACAGGGAACGGAGACCCAGTACTTC
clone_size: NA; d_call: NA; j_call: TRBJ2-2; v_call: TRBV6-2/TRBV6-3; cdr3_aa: CASSALNPGELFF; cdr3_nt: TGTGCCAGCAGCGCCCTGAACCCCGGGGAGCTGTTTTTT
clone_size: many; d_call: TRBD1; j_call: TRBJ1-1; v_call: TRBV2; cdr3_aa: CASSPGQPGSAEAFF; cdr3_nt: TGTGCCAGCAGTCCGGGACAGCCAGGGAGCGCTGAAGCTTTCTTT
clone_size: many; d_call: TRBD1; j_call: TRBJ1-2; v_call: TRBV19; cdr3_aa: CASSISSGQGARGYTF; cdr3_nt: TGTGCCAGTAGTATTTCGTCGGGACAGGGGGCCCGTGGCTACACCTTC
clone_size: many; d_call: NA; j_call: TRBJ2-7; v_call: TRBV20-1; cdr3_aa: CSALGIRGKAYEQYF; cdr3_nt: TGCAGTGCCCTAGGGATTCGCGGGAAAGCCTACGAGCAGTACTTC
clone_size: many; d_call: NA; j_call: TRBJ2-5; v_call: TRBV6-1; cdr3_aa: CASSGPGAGIGTQYF; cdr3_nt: TGTGCCAGCAGTGGCCCAGGGGCGGGCATCGGGACCCAGTACTTC
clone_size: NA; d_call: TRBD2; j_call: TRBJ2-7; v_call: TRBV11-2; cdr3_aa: CASSSPTSGRARYKQYF; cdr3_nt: TGTGCCAGCAGCTCCCCCACTAGCGGGAGGGCCCGGTACAAGCAGTACTTC
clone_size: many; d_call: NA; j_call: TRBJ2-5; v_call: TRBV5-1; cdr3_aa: CASQIPGLETQYF; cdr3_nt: TGCGCCAGTCAAATCCCGGGCCTAGAGACCCAGTACTTC
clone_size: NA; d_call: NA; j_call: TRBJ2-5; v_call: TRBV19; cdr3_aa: CASSPDGSYQETQYF; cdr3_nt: TGTGCCAGTAGCCCGGACGGATCGTACCAAGAGACCCAGTACTTC
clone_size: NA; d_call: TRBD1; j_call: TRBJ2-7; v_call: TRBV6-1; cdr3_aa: CASRSFGTGGSEQYF; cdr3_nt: TGTGCCAGCAGATCATTTGGGACAGGGGGGTCGGAGCAGTACTTC
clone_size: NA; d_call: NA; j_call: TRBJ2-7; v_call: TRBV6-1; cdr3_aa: CASNHGSEYEQYF; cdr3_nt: TGTGCCAGCAATCACGGGAGTGAATACGAGCAGTACTTC
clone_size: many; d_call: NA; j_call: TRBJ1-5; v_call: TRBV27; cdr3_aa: CASSLSPYSNQPQHF; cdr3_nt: TGTGCCAGCAGTTTATCCCCCTATAGCAATCAGCCCCAGCATTTT
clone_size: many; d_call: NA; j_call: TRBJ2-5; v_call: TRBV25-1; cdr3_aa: CASSGGRVFETQYF; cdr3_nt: TGTGCCAGCAGCGGGGGACGGGTTTTCGAGACCCAGTACTTC